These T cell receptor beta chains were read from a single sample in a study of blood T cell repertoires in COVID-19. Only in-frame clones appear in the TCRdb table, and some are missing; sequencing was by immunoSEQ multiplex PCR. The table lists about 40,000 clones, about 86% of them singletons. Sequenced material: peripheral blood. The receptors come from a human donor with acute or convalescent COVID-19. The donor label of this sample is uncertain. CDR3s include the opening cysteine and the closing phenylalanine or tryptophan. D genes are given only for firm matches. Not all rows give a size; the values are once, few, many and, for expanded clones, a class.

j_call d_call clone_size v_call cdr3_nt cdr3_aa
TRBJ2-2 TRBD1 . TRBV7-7 TGTGCCAGCAGCCCAGTCAAGGGACAGGGGAACACCGGGGAGCTGTTTTTT CASSPVKGQGNTGELFF
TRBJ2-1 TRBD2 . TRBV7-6 TGTGCCAGCAGCTCGGGCCTCCTAGCGGGGGGATACAATGAGCAGTTCTTC CASSSGLLAGGYNEQFF
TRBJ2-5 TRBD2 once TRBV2 TGTGCCAGAGACCGGACTAGCGGGGACCCCGTTTTAGAGACCCAGTACTTC CARDRTSGDPVLETQYF
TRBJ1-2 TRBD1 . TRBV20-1 TGCAGTGCTAGTAAGGGACAGAACTATGGCTACACCTTC CSASKGQNYGYTF
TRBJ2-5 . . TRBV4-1 TGCGCCAGCAGCCAAGAAGGGAGGCAGGGAGAGACCCAGTACTTC CASSQEGRQGETQYF
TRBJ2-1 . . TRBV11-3 TGTGCCAGCAGCAAGGAAGGCGGGCTGTTCTTC CASSKEGGLFF
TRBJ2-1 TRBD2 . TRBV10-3 TGTGCCTCCGCCCCGGGACTAGAAGTCCTTGAGCAGTTCTTC CASAPGLEVLEQFF
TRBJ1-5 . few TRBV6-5 TGTGCCAGTAGACAGTCTTATAGCAATCAGCCCCAGCATTTT CASRQSYSNQPQHF
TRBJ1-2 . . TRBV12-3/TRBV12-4 TGTGCCAGCAGTTTAACAGAGCTCTATGGCTACACCTTC CASSLTELYGYTF
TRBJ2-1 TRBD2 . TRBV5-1 TGCGCCAGCAGCTTGGGTATACTAGCGGGAGGTCCGCAGACGGAAAGCTTCTCCTACAATGAGCAGTTCTTC CASSLGILAGGPQTESFSYNEQFF
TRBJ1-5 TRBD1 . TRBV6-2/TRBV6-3 TGTGCCAGCAGCGAGGACAGGGTCGGCGGACAGCCCCAGCATTTT CASSEDRVGGQPQHF
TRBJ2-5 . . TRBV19 TGTGCCAGTAGTTCCGGGAGATTCCAAGAGACCCAGTACTTC CASSSGRFQETQYF
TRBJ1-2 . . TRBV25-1 TGTGCCAGCAGTGAAGGGTATTCGACAGTTGGCGGCTACACCTTC CASSEGYSTVGGYTF
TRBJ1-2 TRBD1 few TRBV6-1 TGTGCCAGCAGTGAATCGGGACAGATCTATGGCTACACCTTC CASSESGQIYGYTF
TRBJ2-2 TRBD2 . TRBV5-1 TGCGCCAGCAGCTTGGATACCGAGTTTAGCGGGAAATCGAACACCGGGGAGCTGTTTTTT CASSLDTEFSGKSNTGELFF
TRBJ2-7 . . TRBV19 TGTGCCAGTAGTATAGGTAGCGGAGACAGAAGAGTCTACGAGCAGTACTTC CASSIGSGDRRVYEQYF
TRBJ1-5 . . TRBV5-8 TGTGCCAGCAGCTTGGCAAATCAGCCCCAGCATTTT CASSLANQPQHF
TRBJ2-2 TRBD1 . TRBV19 TGTGCCAGTAGTACGAGGACAGGGCACACCGGGGAGCTGTTTTTT CASSTRTGHTGELFF
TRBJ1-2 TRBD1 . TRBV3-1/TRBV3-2 TGTGCCAGCAGCCAAGACCTCAGACAGGGAAAGGGTGGCTACACCTTC CASSQDLRQGKGGYTF
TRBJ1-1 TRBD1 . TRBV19 TGTGCCAGTAGTACTCGACAGGGAAGGGCGTACACTGAAGCTTTCTTT CASSTRQGRAYTEAFF
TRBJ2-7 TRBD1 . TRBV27 TGTGCCAGCGGAAGGACAGGGGAATCCCACGAGCAGTACTTC CASGRTGESHEQYF
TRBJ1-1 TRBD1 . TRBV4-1 TGCGCCAGCAGCCCCCAACCCCAGGGTCAGGGGGTGAACACTGAAGCTTTCTTT CASSPQPQGQGVNTEAFF
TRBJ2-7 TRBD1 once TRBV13 TGTGCCAGCAGCTTAGGGACAGGGGGAGTTGGCGAGCAGTACTTC CASSLGTGGVGEQYF
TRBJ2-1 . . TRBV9 TGTGCCAGCGGGCCCTACAATGAGCAGTTCTTC CASGPYNEQFF
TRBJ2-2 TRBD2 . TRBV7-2 TGTGCCAGCAGACTGGAAGGGCTGAGCGGGGTCGCCGGGGAGCTGTTTTTT CASRLEGLSGVAGELFF
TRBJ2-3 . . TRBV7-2 TGTGCCAGCAGGCCCTGGAAGGGGGGGGCCGGCACAGATACGCAGTATTTT CASRPWKGGAGTDTQYF
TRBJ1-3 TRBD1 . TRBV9 TGTGCCAGCAGCGAGACAGGGGGTTTCTCTGGAAACACCATATATTTT CASSETGGFSGNTIYF
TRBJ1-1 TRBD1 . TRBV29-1 TGCAGCGTTGAAGGGACTCTAACCGGGACAGGGGGGAACACTGAAGCTTTCTTT CSVEGTLTGTGGNTEAFF
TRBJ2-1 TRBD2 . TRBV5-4 TGTGCCAGCAGCTTCGATGGGAGGGCCAACAATGAGCAGTTCTTC CASSFDGRANNEQFF
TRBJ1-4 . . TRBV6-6 TGTGCCAGCAGCACTGTACAGGAAAAACTGTTTTTT CASSTVQEKLFF
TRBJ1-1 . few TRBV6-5 TGTGCCAGCAGTTTAACGGGGGGGGGTGAAGCTTTCTTT CASSLTGGGEAFF
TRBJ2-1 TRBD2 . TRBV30 TGTGCCTGGAGGTCGGGGGGTTCTCAGCAGTTCTTC CAWRSGGSQQFF
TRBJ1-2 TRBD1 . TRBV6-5 TGTGCCAGCAGCGGGGGACAGTCTAACTATGGCTACACCTTC CASSGGQSNYGYTF
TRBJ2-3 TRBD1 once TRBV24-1 TGTGCCACCAGTGCGAGGGACAGGGACACAGATACGCAGTATTTT CATSARDRDTDTQYF
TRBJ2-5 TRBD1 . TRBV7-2 TGTGCCAGCAGCCCGGGACAGATCCAAGAGACCCAGTACTTC CASSPGQIQETQYF
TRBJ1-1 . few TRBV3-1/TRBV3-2 TGTGCCAGCAGCTTCTCCGGGGACACTGAAGCTTTCTTT CASSFSGDTEAFF
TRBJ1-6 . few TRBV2 TGTGCCAGCAGGAACTCAGGGTATTCACCCCTCCACTTT CASRNSGYSPLHF
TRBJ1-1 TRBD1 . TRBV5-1 TGCGCCAGCAGCGACGACAGGGGGCATTTTATGAACACTGAAGCTTTCTTT CASSDDRGHFMNTEAFF
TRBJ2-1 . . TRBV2 TGTGCCAGCAGTGAGGAGCCTATTACGGGCAATGAGCAGTTCTTC CASSEEPITGNEQFF
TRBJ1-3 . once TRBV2 TGTGCCAGCATTACACAAGGAAACACCATATATTTT CASITQGNTIYF
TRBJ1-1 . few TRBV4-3 TGCGCCAGCAGCCGAGATGCTCAGGGCCTTAACACTGAAGCTTTCTTT CASSRDAQGLNTEAFF
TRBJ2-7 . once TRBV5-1 TGCGCCAGCAGGTCGGGTCCCGGTACCTACGAGCAGTACTTC CASRSGPGTYEQYF
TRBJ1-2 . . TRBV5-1 TGCGCCAGCAGCTTGGGTACAGGGTTCTATGGCTACACCTTC CASSLGTGFYGYTF
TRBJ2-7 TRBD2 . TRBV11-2 TGTGCCAGCAGCTTAGATCGCGGGGGGACCAGAGGCGAGCAGTACTTC CASSLDRGGTRGEQYF
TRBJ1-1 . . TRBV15 TGTGCCACCAGCAGATTCGACGGGGCTGAAGCTTTCTTT CATSRFDGAEAFF
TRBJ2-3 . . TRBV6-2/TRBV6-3 TGTGCCAGCAGCCAGGTTACTACCTTCACAGATACGCAGTATTTT CASSQVTTFTDTQYF
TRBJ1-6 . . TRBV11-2 TGTGCCAGCAGCTTAACCAGTTGGCAGGAAAATTTGCCCCTCCACTTT CASSLTSWQENLPLHF
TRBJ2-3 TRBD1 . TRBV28 TGTGCCAGCAGTCCAAGGGGCAGGGGGCTCTGGAATACGCAGTATTTT CASSPRGRGLWNTQYF
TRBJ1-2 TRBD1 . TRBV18 TGTGCCAGCTCACCGGGCGGACAGGGATCCTATGGCTACACCTTC CASSPGGQGSYGYTF
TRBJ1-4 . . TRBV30 TGTGCCTGGAGTCGTACGGCAGGGCTGGGTGAAAAACTGTTTTTT CAWSRTAGLGEKLFF
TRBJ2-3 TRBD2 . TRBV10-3 TGTGCCATCACGGTGGCGGGGGGGAGCACAGATACGCAGTATTTT CAITVAGGSTDTQYF